What follows are 32 T cell receptor beta chains derived from one specimen sequenced in a study of blood T cell repertoires in COVID-19. Assay used: immunoSEQ multiplex PCR; TCRdb lists only in-frame clones, some missing. The profile shows approximately 300,000 clones, roughly 87% of them singletons. Material for sequencing was peripheral blood. The receptor set was obtained from a woman in her fifties or sixties who had recovered from COVID-19.

V usage is TRBV6-5 and J usage is TRBJ2-6; D gene uncertain. The CDR3 is 14 amino acids. Germline-derived CDR1 and CDR2 are MNHEY and SVGAGI. V was trimmed by 10 bases and J by 0 bases, leaving 10 bases between them. CDR3 in amino acids: CATGQASGANVLTF. For the CDR3, the DNA is TGTGCCACTGGGCAAGCCTCTGGGGCCAACGTCCTGACTTTC.

This clone was counted between two and nine times. V usage is TRBV7-9 and J usage is TRBJ2-2; no clear D. CDR1 SEHNR and CDR2 FQNEAQ come from the germline V gene (reference sequence). Trimming removed 3 bases at V and 1 base at J, with 6 bases between. This CDR3 has 14 residues. CDR3 protein: CASSLYMNTGELFF. As DNA, the CDR3 is TGTGCCAGCAGCTTGTACATGAACACCGGGGAGCTGTTTTTT.

J is TRBJ1-5 and V is TRBV5-1; weak D call: TRBD1 (6 bases). The CDR3 length is 15 residues. Germline V gene data show CDR1 as SGHRS and CDR2 as YFSETQ. Trimming removed 1 base from V and 1 base from J, with 9 bases in between. The CDR3 DNA follows: TGCGCCAGCAGCTTGACAGGGTCGAGCAATCAGCCCCAGCATTTT. This codes for CASSLTGSSNQPQHF. Together with reference TRBV5-1 and TRBJ1-5, the CDR3 gives the full variable domain: KAGVTQTPRYLIKTRGQQVTLSCSPISGHRSVSWYQQTPGQGLQFLFEYFSETQRNKGNFPGRFSGRQFSNSRSEMNVSTLELGDSALYLCASSLTGSSNQPQHFGDGTRLSIL.

This clone is a singleton in its sample. The chain combines TRBV9 with TRBJ1-2; 11 bases line up with TRBD1. CDR3 length: 19 residues. V was pared by 4 bases and J by 7 bases, with 21 bases of the junction left unmatched. Germline V gene data show CDR1 as SGDLS and CDR2 as YYNGEE. The CDR3: CASSISGKGQGADSRGYTF. CDR3 coding DNA: TGTGCCAGCAGCATAAGTGGGAAAGGACAGGGGGCGGATAGTCGTGGCTACACCTTC.

The chain has TRBV5-1 and TRBJ2-3; 14 bases are shared with TRBD2. Per the germline V gene, CDR1 is SGHRS and CDR2 is YFSETQ. Trimming removed 2 bases from V and 6 bases from J; junction bases left unmatched: 14. The CDR3 has 19 residues. The CDR3 region has the DNA TGCGCCAGCAGCTTCCGAGTGGGGGGACTAGCGGGAGCCCGGGATACGCAGTATTTT. It encodes CASSFRVGGLAGARDTQYF. The whole variable domain, remainder taken from reference TRBV5-1 and TRBJ2-3, is KAGVTQTPRYLIKTRGQQVTLSCSPISGHRSVSWYQQTPGQGLQFLFEYFSETQRNKGNFPGRFSGRQFSNSRSEMNVSTLELGDSALYLCASSFRVGGLAGARDTQYFGPGTRLTVL.

V gene TRBV27 combines with J gene TRBJ1-5, with 7 positions matching TRBD1. Trimming took 2 bases from V and 6 from J; bases not matched to a gene: 4. The CDR3 loop spans 14 amino acids. CDR1 is MNHEY, CDR2 SMNVEV, per germline (reference sequence). In DNA, the CDR3 is TGTGCCAGCAGTTTAACAGGGGTCGGTCAGCCCCAGCATTTT. This encodes CASSLTGVGQPQHF.

The chain employs TRBV7-9 and TRBJ1-1; 7 bases map to TRBD1. The V segment lost 6 bases and the J segment 2 bases; nucleotides outside the gene matches: 3. Germline CDR1 and CDR2: SEHNR and FQNEAQ (reference sequence). The CDR3 runs to 13 residues. The DNA of the CDR3 is TGTGCCAGCAGTACAGGGGCAAACACTGAAGCTTTCTTT. Its translation: CASSTGANTEAFF.

This clone was detected once. The rearrangement links TRBV18 to TRBJ1-3; 8 bases align to TRBD1. V shed 3 bases and J 2 bases; nucleotides not matched to a gene: 3. The CDR3 sequence is 15 residues long. The germline V gene encodes CDR1 KGHSH and CDR2 LQKENI. The CDR3 loop is CASSPPDRAGNTIYF. The CDR3 nucleotides read TGTGCCAGCTCACCCCCGGACAGGGCTGGAAACACCATATATTTT.

In this sample, this clone turned up once. This chain uses TRBV7-9 with TRBJ2-7; 10 nucleotides agree with TRBD1. V dropped 2 bases and J dropped 4; count of bases not matched to a gene: 8. Germline V gives CDR1 SEHNR, CDR2 FQNEAQ (reference sequence). CDR3 length equals 16 residues. CDR3 region: CASSLPDRGEIYEQYF. The CDR3 region has the DNA TGTGCCAGCAGCTTACCGGACAGGGGGGAAATTTACGAGCAGTACTTC.

The chain has TRBV29-1 and TRBJ1-3; D is uncertain. Looked up from germline, CDR1 is SQVTM and CDR2 is ANQGSEA. V was cut by 7 bases and J by 4 bases, with 8 bases left in between. The CDR3 sequence is 11 residues long. The chain's CDR3 is CSAERGNTIYF. The CDR3 nucleotides read TGCAGCGCCGAACGGGGAAACACCATATATTTT. Complete variable domain (other parts from reference TRBV29-1 and TRBJ1-3): SAVISQKPSRDICQRGTSLTIQCQVDSQVTMMFWYRQQPGQSLTLIATANQGSEATYESGFVIDKFPISRPNLTFSTLTVSNMSPEDSSIYLCSAERGNTIYFGEGSWLTVV.

This chain uses TRBV2 with TRBJ2-3; maybe TRBD2 (7 bases). The CDR3 has 14 amino acids. Trimming removed 8 bases at V and 6 bases at J, with 18 bases between. Per the germline V gene, CDR1 is SNHLY and CDR2 is FYNNEI. The CDR3 here is CASAATGGGDTQYF. The CDR3 nucleotides read TGTGCCAGCGCCGCGACGGGGGGCGGGGATACGCAGTATTTT.

This chain joins TRBV6-5 and TRBJ1-2; TRBD1 matches at 7 bases. Per the germline V gene, CDR1 is MNHEY and CDR2 is SVGAGI. J gave up 4 bases and V 6 bases, and 8 bases lay outside the gene matches. The CDR3 length is 14 residues. The CDR3 bases are TGTGCCAGCAGAACCCGGACAGGACGCTATGGCTACACCTTC. Translation: CASRTRTGRYGYTF.

This chain uses TRBV2 with TRBJ2-3, with TRBD2 identical over 7 bases. CDR3 size: 14 residues. Trimming removed 8 bases from V and 2 bases from J; junction bases left unmatched: 7. Germline CDR1 and CDR2: SNHLY and FYNNEI. The chain's CDR3 is CASLLADNTDTQYF. The CDR3 nucleotides read TGTGCCAGCCTTCTAGCGGACAACACAGATACGCAGTATTTT.

The chain couples TRBV4-3 to TRBJ1-1; D remains unclear. The CDR3 has 14 amino acids. V lost 0 bases and J lost 4, with 9 bases in between. CDR1 and CDR2 (germline): LGHNA, YSLEER. In nucleotides, the CDR3 is TGCGCCAGCAGCCAAGAAACAGAGTTCACTGAAGCTTTCTTT. Protein sequence: CASSQETEFTEAFF.

J is TRBJ1-1 and V is TRBV30; D gene uncertain. This CDR3 contains 14 residues. The V and J ends lost 0 bases and 4 bases respectively, with 12 bases between them. CDR1 is GTSNPN and CDR2 is SVGIG in the germline V gene (reference sequence). CDR3 in DNA: TGTGCCTGGAGTGTACTTGGAGGGTCCACTGAAGCTTTCTTT. It codes for CAWSVLGGSTEAFF.

The chain recombines TRBV30 with TRBJ1-1, with D possibly being TRBD1 (5 bases). The CDR3 consists of 13 residues. V was cut by 2 bases and J by 1 base, with 8 bases left in between. Germline CDR1 GTSNPN, CDR2 SVGIG (reference sequence). CDR3 region: CAWSSQGNTEAFF. In DNA, the CDR3 is TGTGCCTGGAGTAGTCAGGGGAACACTGAAGCTTTCTTT. Complete variable domain (other parts from reference TRBV30 and TRBJ1-1): SQTIHQWPATLVQPVGSPLSLECTVEGTSNPNLYWYRQAAGRGLQLLFYSVGIGQISSEVPQNLSASRPQDRQFILSSKKLLLSDSGFYLCAWSSQGNTEAFFGQGTRLTVV.

This chain uses TRBV6-2 or TRBV6-3 with TRBJ2-5; 13 nucleotides match TRBD2. The germline gives CDR1 MNHEY, CDR2 SVGEGT. The CDR3 spans 19 residues. V trimming: 5 bases; J trimming: 1 base; junction bases outside the gene matches: 13. The CDR3, as DNA: TGTGCCAGCAGTCCCCGCGGACTAGCGGGGGCACCTATCCAAGAGACCCAGTACTTC. Its translation is CASSPRGLAGAPIQETQYF.

V usage is TRBV7-9 and J usage is TRBJ1-1; 10 nucleotides align to TRBD1. This CDR3 is 17 amino acids long. V was clipped by 5 bases and J by 1 base; unmatched bases: 10. The germline CDR1 and CDR2 sequences are SEHNR and FQNEAQ (reference sequence). CDR3 DNA: TGTGCCAGCAGCCCCCTGACAGGGGGCGGAGGGAACACTGAAGCTTTCTTT. It encodes CASSPLTGGGGNTEAFF.

V usage is TRBV5-4 and J usage is TRBJ1-1, with D perhaps TRBD1 (6 bases). CDR1 and CDR2 from the germline V gene are SGHNT and YYREEE (reference sequence). V lost 4 bases to trimming and J lost 7 bases, with 20 bases between them. This CDR3 has 15 amino acids. DNA of the CDR3: TGTGCCAGCAGCGCTGGGGCGGACAGCCCCGGTGAAGCTTTCTTT. Translating it yields CASSAGADSPGEAFF.

The chain uses TRBV18 and TRBJ2-7; 7 positions match TRBD2. The CDR3 sequence is 17 residues long. Germline lookup yields CDR1 KGHSH and CDR2 LQKENI. Trimming at V came to 2 bases and at J to 4 bases, leaving 14 bases not matched to a gene. DNA of the CDR3: TGTGCCAGCTCACCATTGGCTAGCGGATATAATCATTACGAGCAGTACTTC. Translated, it gives CASSPLASGYNHYEQYF.

The chain couples TRBV6-5 to TRBJ1-1, with D perhaps TRBD1 (6 bases). The CDR3 totals 13 residues. The ends were cut back, 2 bases at V and 5 bases at J, with 9 bases in the middle. Germline CDR1 and CDR2: MNHEY and SVGAGI. The CDR3 region has the DNA TGTGCCAGCAGTTACAAAGGGGGAACTGAAGCTTTCTTT. This encodes CASSYKGGTEAFF.

There are a few counts of this clone. The chain uses TRBV2 and TRBJ1-1; 10 positions match TRBD1. The V and J ends lost 6 bases and 5 bases, in that order; junction bases with no gene match: 6. The CDR3 sequence is 14 residues long. Germline V gene sequence: CDR1 SNHLY, CDR2 FYNNEI. The CDR3 loop is CASRAGTGVTEAFF. The CDR3 DNA reads as TGTGCCAGCAGGGCCGGGACAGGGGTTACTGAAGCTTTCTTT.

This chain links TRBV29-1 with TRBJ2-7, with D perhaps matching TRBD1 (5 bases). Germline V gene data show CDR1 as SQVTM and CDR2 as ANQGSEA. Trimming left V 6 bases short and J 5 bases short, with 17 bases between. The CDR3 totals 13 residues. The CDR3 here is CSVGPGNVNEQYF. The CDR3 DNA follows: TGCAGCGTGGGGCCAGGGAATGTCAACGAGCAGTACTTC.

This clone has just a few counts. The chain couples TRBV6-2 or TRBV6-3 to TRBJ2-3; possible D gene TRBD2, 5 bases. V lost 0 bases to trimming and J lost 2 bases, with 12 bases between them. Germline CDR1 MNHEY, CDR2 SVGEGT. The CDR3 totals 16 residues. The CDR3 nucleotides read TGTGCCAGCAGTTACTCTAAGACTATTCTCACAGATACGCAGTATTTT. It encodes CASSYSKTILTDTQYF.

The chain employs TRBV6-5 and TRBJ1-1, with 7 bases aligning to TRBD1. The CDR3 runs 13 residues. The germline gives CDR1 MNHEY, CDR2 SVGAGI. V was clipped by 5 bases and J by 6 bases; unmatched bases: 6. The CDR3 DNA sequence: TGTGCCAGCAGTAACTTACAGGGGTCTGAAGCTTTCTTT. Its translation is CASSNLQGSEAFF.

V and J are TRBV3-1 (or the pseudogene TRBV3-2) and TRBJ1-4; D may be TRBD1 (6 bases). The CDR3 contains 14 residues. Germline CDR1 LGHDT, CDR2 YNNKEL (reference sequence). Trimming pared 3 bases from V and 5 bases from J, leaving 10 bases between. The CDR3 here is CASSHLDRNEKLFF. CDR3 DNA sequence: TGTGCCAGCAGCCACCTGGACAGAAATGAAAAACTGTTTTTT.

The chain has TRBV28 and TRBJ1-5; 7 bases align to TRBD1. Germline-derived CDR1 and CDR2 are MDHEN and SYDVKM. This CDR3 has 15 amino acids. V lost 6 bases, J lost 2 bases, and 7 bases stayed unmatched. As DNA, the CDR3 is TGTGCCAGCAGGTACCTGGGACAGCGCAATCAGCCCCAGCATTTT. This translates into CASRYLGQRNQPQHF.

This chain uses TRBV27 with TRBJ1-1; D gene uncertain. The germline V gene has CDR1 MNHEY and CDR2 SMNVEV (reference sequence). This CDR3 spans 14 amino acids. The V end lost 6 bases, the J end lost 0 bases, and 11 bases lay between the germline ends. This chain's CDR3 is CASRSQAMNTEAFF. The CDR3 bases are TGTGCCAGCAGGTCCCAGGCGATGAACACTGAAGCTTTCTTT.

This rearrangement joins TRBV15 to TRBJ2-3, with 7 positions matching TRBD1. In germline, CDR1 is LNHNV, CDR2 YYDKDF (reference sequence). The ends lost 0 bases at V and 8 bases at J; junction bases unmatched: 11. This CDR3 spans 16 amino acids. The CDR3 sequence: CATSRDEGTVPLTQYF. The CDR3 DNA follows: TGTGCCACCAGCAGAGATGAGGGGACAGTACCACTTACGCAGTATTTT.

This clone turned up a few times. The chain links TRBV7-2 to TRBJ1-4, with 10 bases matching TRBD1. Germline CDR1 SGHTA, CDR2 FQGNSA. Unmatched junction bases numbered 13, after V lost 4 bases and J lost 8 bases. The CDR3 runs to 17 residues. CDR3 loop: CASSSNAGTGEWEKLFF. The CDR3 nucleotides are TGTGCCAGCAGCTCCAATGCCGGGACAGGGGAGTGGGAAAAACTGTTTTTT.

The genes are TRBV29-1 and TRBJ1-2; TRBD1 matches 8 bases. Trimming removed 2 bases from V and 5 bases from J; junction bases left unmatched: 4. CDR1 is SQVTM, CDR2 ANQGSEA, per germline. The CDR3 contains 13 residues. The CDR3 here is CSVEYRGSYGYTF. The CDR3 DNA is TGCAGCGTTGAATACAGGGGGTCATATGGCTACACCTTC.

The V call is TRBV9, the J call TRBJ2-2; 9 bases fit TRBD1. The germline CDR1 and CDR2 sequences are SGDLS and YYNGEE. The CDR3 contains 16 residues. The junction had 7 bases not matched to a gene; V was cut back by 2 bases and J by 5 bases. The CDR3 DNA reads as TGTGCCAGCAGCGTCTCACAGGGGGCGAGTACCGGGGAGCTGTTTTTT. This encodes CASSVSQGASTGELFF.